The clone carrying this TCR beta chain was observed a few times. The data stem from a study of blood T cell repertoires in COVID-19. Background on the study: Acute and convalescent COVID-19 samples came from the United States, Italy and Spain. From T cells, B-cell-depleted T cells, or PBMCs came the material, which was cDNA or gDNA.

After removal of 7 bases from V and 1 base from J, the junction contained 12 bases not matched to a gene. Germline V lookup: CDR1 SNHLY, CDR2 FYNNEI. The CDR3 loop spans 17 amino acids. Clones were read by immunoSEQ multiplex PCR, and TCRdb kept only the in-frame ones, dropping some. Among tens of thousands of clones listed, roughly 80% were seen once. The chain couples TRBV2 to TRBJ1-1; 10 nucleotides align to TRBD1. The receptor comes from a human donor in a cohort sampled during active or convalescent COVID-19. The sequencing sample was made of peripheral blood. This chain's CDR3 is CASTQTGQGVGNTEAFF. Here the CDR3 DNA reads TGTGCCAGCACTCAGACCGGACAGGGGGTGGGGAACACTGAAGCTTTCTTT.